The 8 T cell receptor beta chains below come from one sample, sequenced in a study of cytomegalovirus exposure and HLA in healthy donors. Clones were sequenced by immunoSEQ multiplex PCR, and TCRdb holds only the in-frame ones, with some missing. The sample lists more than 200,000 clones, around 91% seen once, with approximately 3% in the top ten. The sample comprised PBMCs. The origin of the receptors is a woman between 25 and 40 years old in good health and CMV-seronegative.

This clone was counted a single time. This rearrangement joins TRBV28 to TRBJ2-4; D may be TRBD2 (5 bases). CDR1 MDHEN and CDR2 SYDVKM come from the germline V gene. This CDR3 has 16 residues. Trimming shortened V by 6 bases and J by 1 base, and 16 bases separated the two germline ends. This chain's CDR3 is CASSQDGLTAKNIQYF. The CDR3 region has the DNA TGTGCCAGCAGCCAAGATGGACTGACTGCCAAAAACATTCAGTACTTC.

This rearrangement joins TRBV5-1 to TRBJ2-7; no clear D gene. The V gene's germline CDR1 is SGHRS and CDR2 YFSETQ. This CDR3 region has 13 residues. V was cut by 3 bases and J by 0 bases, with 7 bases left in between. This chain's CDR3 is CASSSGPSYEQYF. The CDR3 region has the DNA TGCGCCAGCAGCTCGGGCCCCTCCTACGAGCAGTACTTC.

A word on this clone: The sample carries other DNA sequences with the same CDR3. The genes are TRBV6-6 and TRBJ1-2; no clear D gene. This CDR3 comprises 11 residues. Per germline, CDR1 MNHNY and CDR2 SVGAGI (reference sequence). Trimming took off 5 bases at V and 2 bases at J, with 3 bases between the two ends. In nucleotides, the CDR3 is TGTGCCAGCAGTCCGAACTATGGCTACACCTTC. This codes for CASSPNYGYTF.

The chain joins TRBV19 to TRBJ2-3, with 8 bases aligning to TRBD1. The CDR3 totals 16 residues. Trimming at V came to 7 bases and at J to 1 base, leaving 10 bases not matched to a gene. Germline-derived CDR1 and CDR2 are LNHDA and SQIVND (reference sequence). Written as DNA, the CDR3 is TGTGCCAGTACCGTCCGTTGGGGACAGGGCACAGATACGCAGTATTTT. Amino acid sequence: CASTVRWGQGTDTQYF. Full variable domain (rest looked up from reference TRBV19 and TRBJ2-3): DGGITQSPKYLFRKEGQNVTLSCEQNLNHDAMYWYRQDPGQGLRLIYYSQIVNDFQKGDIAEGYSVSREKKESFPLTVTSAQKNPTAFYLCASTVRWGQGTDTQYFGPGTRLTVL.

In nucleotides, the CDR3 is TGTGCCAGCAGTCCCTTAGGACAGCCCCTGAACACTGAAGCTTTCTTT. Its protein product is CASSPLGQPLNTEAFF. The chain uses TRBV27 and TRBJ1-1, with D possibly TRBD1 on 6 matching bases. CDR3 length: 16 residues. CDR1 MNHEY and CDR2 SMNVEV come from the germline V gene (reference sequence). Trimming shortened V by 5 bases and J by 0 bases, and 16 bases separated the two germline ends.

The chain employs TRBV2 and TRBJ2-7; the D call may be TRBD1 or TRBD2 (5 bases each). Trimming left V 9 bases short and J 1 base short, with 19 bases between. The germline V gene encodes CDR1 SNHLY and CDR2 FYNNEI. The CDR3 extends over 15 amino acids. Here the CDR3 reads CASQQEPSGSYEQYF. The DNA of the CDR3 is TGTGCCAGTCAACAGGAACCGAGCGGATCCTACGAGCAGTACTTC.

The chain is built from TRBV28 and TRBJ1-2, with D possibly TRBD1 on 6 matching bases. Trimming removed 4 bases from V and 0 bases from J, with 15 bases in between. The CDR3 consists of 16 residues. The V gene's germline CDR1 is MDHEN and CDR2 SYDVKM. The CDR3: CASSWPGAGPNYGYTF. In DNA form, the CDR3 reads TGTGCCAGCAGTTGGCCGGGGGCAGGGCCTAACTATGGCTACACCTTC.

The gene calls are TRBV4-3 and TRBJ2-1; possible D gene TRBD2, 7 bases. The CDR3 covers 17 residues. The V end was cut by 0 bases, the J end by 1 base, with 13 bases between. Germline V lookup: CDR1 LGHNA, CDR2 YSLEER. As DNA, the CDR3 is TGCGCCAGCAGCCAAGATGGGGGGGCCTCATCCTACAATGAGCAGTTCTTC. It encodes CASSQDGGASSYNEQFF.